Following are 24 T cell receptor beta chains from one sample sequenced in a study of blood T cell repertoires in COVID-19. Some clones are missing from TCRdb's copy, which holds only in-frame ones; the method was immunoSEQ multiplex PCR. Of nearly 350,000 clones listed, around nine tenths were seen once; the top ten hold about 7%. Sequences were obtained from peripheral blood. These receptors originate from a woman in her 70s with COVID-19, enrolled during active disease.

CDR3 nucleotide sequence: TGTGCCAGCAGTCCCCTTTTGACAGGGTATGGGGCCAACGTCCTGACTTTC. Its protein product is CASSPLLTGYGANVLTF. The rearrangement links TRBV27 to TRBJ2-6; 7 nucleotides align to TRBD1. CDR3 length equals 17 residues. Germline V gene data show CDR1 as MNHEY and CDR2 as SMNVEV (reference sequence). V lost 5 bases and J lost 3; bases outside the gene matches: 10.

This chain connects TRBV2 to TRBJ1-1, with TRBD1 as a possible D gene (6 bases). The CDR3 is 15 amino acids. Trimming removed 2 bases from V and 4 bases from J, with 14 bases in between. Germline CDR1 SNHLY, CDR2 FYNNEI. CDR3 sequence (DNA): TGTGCCAGCAGTGAAAGCACAGGGTGGGCCACTGAAGCTTTCTTT. Translation gives CASSESTGWATEAFF. Using reference TRBV2 and TRBJ1-1 for the parts outside the CDR3, the full variable domain is EPEVTQTPSHQVTQMGQEVILRCVPISNHLYFYWYRQILGQKVEFLVSFYNNEISEKSEIFDDQFSVERPDGSNFTLKIRSTKLEDSAMYFCASSESTGWATEAFFGQGTRLTVV.

The genes are TRBV29-1 and TRBJ1-1, with D possibly TRBD1 on 5 matching bases. Trimming stripped 4 bases from V and 11 bases from J, with 14 bases between. CDR1 is SQVTM and CDR2 is ANQGSEA in the germline V gene. The CDR3 loop spans 11 amino acids. CDR3 nucleotides: TGCAGCGTTGCCCGGGACGCGGGGGCTTTCTTT. Translation gives CSVARDAGAFF. The full variable domain, with the rest looked up from reference TRBV29-1 and TRBJ1-1, is SAVISQKPSRDICQRGTSLTIQCQVDSQVTMMFWYRQQPGQSLTLIATANQGSEATYESGFVIDKFPISRPNLTFSTLTVSNMSPEDSSIYLCSVARDAGAFFGQGTRLTVV.

The chain carries TRBV4-3 and TRBJ1-2; D is possibly TRBD1 (6 bases). The CDR3 runs to 14 residues. V was clipped by 4 bases and J by 3 bases, with 12 bases between them. Germline values: CDR1 LGHNA, CDR2 YSLEER. CDR3: CASSLSGTHYGYTF. The CDR3 DNA is TGCGCCAGCAGCCTTTCCGGGACACACTATGGCTACACCTTC.

The chain joins TRBV24-1 to TRBJ1-2, with 8 positions matching TRBD1. Germline V lookup: CDR1 KGHDR, CDR2 SFDVKD. The CDR3 has 13 residues. The trim removed 12 bases at V and 5 bases at J, leaving 10 bases unmatched. The CDR3 region is CAASGTGSYGYTF. DNA of the CDR3: TGTGCCGCTTCCGGGACAGGCTCGTATGGCTACACCTTC.

The J gene is TRBJ2-5, the V gene TRBV2, with 8 nucleotides matching TRBD2. V lost 3 bases to trimming and J lost 4 bases; unmatched junction nucleotides: 4. The CDR3 covers 14 residues. CDR1 SNHLY and CDR2 FYNNEI come from the germline V gene. The CDR3, as DNA: TGTGCCAGCAGTGAGCGGGGGGCCCGAGAGACCCAGTACTTC. Encoded protein: CASSERGARETQYF.

This clone was counted between two and nine times. CDR3 loop: CASSWAATGGAINGYTF. The CDR3 DNA reads TGTGCCAGCAGCTGGGCCGCGACAGGGGGCGCGATTAATGGCTACACCTTC. The chain has TRBV5-6 and TRBJ1-2, with 10 bases identical to TRBD1. The CDR3 is 17 residues long. With V trimmed by 3 bases and J by 6 bases, 14 bases remained unmatched. Germline-derived CDR1 and CDR2 are SGHDT and YYEEEE.

The V and J genes are TRBV6-5 and TRBJ2-2; 9 bases map to TRBD2. The ends lost 4 bases at V and 0 bases at J; junction bases unmatched: 0. The CDR3 sequence is 15 residues long. Germline V gives CDR1 MNHEY, CDR2 SVGAGI. The CDR3, as DNA: TGTGCCAGCAGTTTAGCGGGGGCGAACACCGGGGAGCTGTTTTTT. It yields the protein CASSLAGANTGELFF.

This chain joins TRBV9 and TRBJ2-2; 11 bases are shared with TRBD1. V shed 3 bases, J shed 5 bases, and the junction held 6 bases outside the gene matches. The germline CDR1 and CDR2 sequences are SGDLS and YYNGEE. This CDR3 spans 16 amino acids. CDR3 DNA sequence: TGTGCCAGCAGCGCGGCCGGGACAGGGGGTACCGGGGAGCTGTTTTTT. It specifies CASSAAGTGGTGELFF.

This sequence joins TRBV13 and TRBJ1-2; 10 nucleotides match TRBD1. V shed 4 bases, J shed 4 bases, and the junction held 6 bases outside the gene matches. The CDR3 loop spans 15 amino acids. Per the germline V gene, CDR1 is PRHDT and CDR2 is FYEKMQ (reference sequence). The CDR3, as DNA: TGTGCCAGCAGCTCGAACCGGGACAGGGGCTATGGCTACACCTTC. It translates to CASSSNRDRGYGYTF.

V and J are TRBV5-5 and TRBJ1-6, with 8 bases matching TRBD1. Germline assignment: CDR1 SGHKS and CDR2 YYEKEE (reference sequence). The CDR3 has 15 residues. Trimming at V came to 5 bases and at J to 9 bases, leaving 10 bases not matched to a gene. The CDR3 DNA follows: TGTGCCAGCAGGCGGGGACAGGCCATCTCTTCACCCCTCCACTTT. It is translated as CASRRGQAISSPLHF.

V gene TRBV2 combines with J gene TRBJ1-5; D remains ambiguous. V gave up 3 bases and J gave up 4 bases, with 10 bases separating them. This CDR3 comprises 14 residues. Germline CDR1 reads SNHLY; CDR2 reads FYNNEI. The CDR3 protein is CASSEWQSNQPQHF. The CDR3, as DNA: TGTGCCAGCAGTGAGTGGCAGTCTAATCAGCCCCAGCATTTT.

This chain joins TRBV27 and TRBJ2-1; 14 nucleotides line up with TRBD2. The CDR3 totals 16 residues. With V trimmed by 5 bases and J by 8 bases, 8 bases remained unmatched. Germline V gene lookup returns CDR1 MNHEY and CDR2 SMNVEV (reference sequence). The CDR3 spells CASSDQTSGGVDEQFF. The CDR3 DNA sequence: TGTGCCAGCAGTGACCAGACTAGCGGGGGGGTAGATGAGCAGTTCTTC.

V usage is TRBV29-1 and J usage is TRBJ2-7; no definite D call. Trimming took off 5 bases at V and 7 bases at J, with 18 bases between the two ends. The CDR3 is 13 amino acids. Germline V CDR1 and CDR2: SQVTM, ANQGSEA. The CDR3 nucleotides are TGCAGCGTTTCGACCCTAGTACCCGGGGAGCAGTACTTC. This gives the protein CSVSTLVPGEQYF.

The chain carries TRBV6-6 and TRBJ1-6; possibly TRBD1 for D (6 bases). There are 15 residues in the CDR3. V gave up 4 bases and J gave up 4 bases, with 11 bases separating them. Per germline, CDR1 MNHNY and CDR2 SVGAGI (reference sequence). CDR3 residues: CASSFNREYNSPLHF. In nucleotides, the CDR3 is TGTGCCAGCAGTTTCAACAGGGAGTATAATTCACCCCTCCACTTT.

The chain joins TRBV19 to TRBJ1-2, with D perhaps matching TRBD1 (6 bases). Germline-derived CDR1 and CDR2 are LNHDA and SQIVND (reference sequence). The CDR3 loop spans 15 amino acids. V was shortened by 3 bases and J by 4 bases, with 15 bases between the two germline ends. DNA for the CDR3: TGTGCCAGTAGTATCACCAGGGGCAATACCTATGGCTACACCTTC. It encodes CASSITRGNTYGYTF. The full variable domain, with the rest looked up from reference TRBV19 and TRBJ1-2, is DGGITQSPKYLFRKEGQNVTLSCEQNLNHDAMYWYRQDPGQGLRLIYYSQIVNDFQKGDIAEGYSVSREKKESFPLTVTSAQKNPTAFYLCASSITRGNTYGYTFGSGTRLTVV.

The rearrangement uses TRBV18 and TRBJ1-5; the match to TRBD1 covers 9 bases. The CDR3 runs to 17 residues. CDR1 is KGHSH, CDR2 LQKENI, per germline. J was trimmed by 5 bases and V by 3 bases; bases with no gene match: 11. The CDR3 protein is CASSPRWTGEFHQPQHF. CDR3 DNA: TGTGCCAGCTCACCGAGGTGGACAGGGGAATTTCATCAGCCCCAGCATTTT.

The chain combines TRBV7-2 with TRBJ1-3; D is unclear. In germline, CDR1 is SGHTA, CDR2 FQGNSA. V was pared by 2 bases and J by 0 bases, with 11 bases between. The CDR3 spans 16 residues. CDR3 coding DNA: TGTGCCAGCAGCTTATCGAGGACTACCTCTGGAAACACCATATATTTT. It codes for CASSLSRTTSGNTIYF.

The chain uses TRBV7-8 and TRBJ2-4; the match to TRBD2 covers 10 bases. The trim removed 1 base at V and 0 bases at J, leaving 6 bases unmatched. The CDR3 length is 18 residues. CDR1 is SGHVS and CDR2 is FQNEAQ in the germline V gene. CDR3 nucleotides: TGTGCCAGCAGCTTAGTAGCGGGGGGTCCGCTAGCCAAAAACATTCAGTACTTC. Encoded protein: CASSLVAGGPLAKNIQYF.

This sequence joins TRBV4-3 and TRBJ1-3; perhaps TRBD1 as D (6 bases). Trimming removed 5 bases at V and 3 bases at J, with 17 bases between. This CDR3 comprises 16 residues. Per the germline V gene, CDR1 is LGHNA and CDR2 is YSLEER. As DNA, the CDR3 is TGCGCCAGCAGCAAGGATGCCCTAGGGGGTGGAAACACCATATATTTT. Translating gives CASSKDALGGGNTIYF.

V gene TRBV6-5 combines with J gene TRBJ1-2, with no clear D. The CDR3 runs to 13 residues. V was clipped by 8 bases and J by 2 bases, with 12 bases between them. Looked up from germline, CDR1 is MNHEY and CDR2 is SVGAGI. The CDR3 coding sequence is TGTGCCAGCGTTGAGGGTTGGAACTATGGCTACACCTTC. As protein: CASVEGWNYGYTF.

The J gene is TRBJ2-7, the V gene TRBV18; 11 bases map to TRBD2. Unmatched junction bases numbered 9, after V lost 5 bases and J lost 3 bases. Per germline, CDR1 KGHSH and CDR2 LQKENI. The CDR3 is made up of 16 amino acids. Here the CDR3 reads CASSAALAGGSYEQYF. CDR3 bases: TGTGCCAGCTCAGCAGCGCTAGCGGGGGGAAGCTACGAGCAGTACTTC. The entire variable domain, with the rest obtained from reference TRBV18 and TRBJ2-7, is as follows: NAGVMQNPRHLVRRRGQEARLRCSPMKGHSHVYWYRQLPEEGLKFMVYLQKENIIDESGMPKERFSAEFPKEGPSILRIQQVVRGDSAAYFCASSAALAGGSYEQYFGPGTRLTVT.

This chain links TRBV27 with TRBJ2-3; no reliable D call. Germline CDR1 reads MNHEY; CDR2 reads SMNVEV (reference sequence). This CDR3 is 15 amino acids long. Trimming removed 3 bases from V and 2 bases from J, with 12 bases in between. The CDR3, as DNA: TGTGCCAGCAGTTTGTCAAGCGCCTACACAGATACGCAGTATTTT. Its translation: CASSLSSAYTDTQYF.

J is TRBJ2-1 and V is TRBV19; D perhaps matches TRBD1 (8 bases). CDR1 LNHDA and CDR2 SQIVND come from the germline V gene (reference sequence). The CDR3 totals 17 residues. V was pared by 6 bases and J by 7 bases, with 25 bases between. The CDR3 region has the DNA TGTGCCAGTAGCCCCCAAGGACAGGGAGGGGGAATGAATGAGCAGTTCTTC. It encodes CASSPQGQGGGMNEQFF.